These 22 T cell receptor beta chains came from one sample sequenced in a study of technical replicates of blood from several donors. Profiling relied on immunoSEQ multiplex PCR, and the TCRdb table lists in-frame clones only, not all of them. The table includes 70,000 or so clones, around 92% detected once. Input material: T cells isolated from PBMCs. Every receptor here comes from a human donor in good health.

The V and J genes are TRBV21-1 and TRBJ1-3; the listed D gene, TRBD1, was not tested against the DNA. TRBV21-1 is a documented pseudogene. The CDR3 totals 14 residues. CDR3 sequence (DNA): TGTGCCAGGATAGACAACAACTCTGGAAACACCATATATTTT. It specifies CARIDNNSGNTIYF.

V usage is TRBV2 and J usage is TRBJ2-3, with 10 bases lining up with TRBD2. Per the germline V gene, CDR1 is SNHLY and CDR2 is FYNNEI. Trimming took 4 bases from V and 2 from J; bases not matched to a gene: 6. This CDR3 region has 16 residues. CDR3 DNA sequence: TGTGCCAGCAGTGTTTCACTAGCGGGAAACACAGATACGCAGTATTTT. The encoded protein is CASSVSLAGNTDTQYF.

The chain has TRBV2 and TRBJ2-4; 9 bases line up with TRBD2. V was clipped by 3 bases and J by 7 bases; unmatched bases: 10. The CDR3 contains 16 residues. Germline CDR1 and CDR2: SNHLY and FYNNEI. The CDR3 loop is CASSDRRAGGWNIQYF. DNA of the CDR3: TGTGCCAGCAGTGATCGGCGGGCGGGGGGGTGGAACATTCAGTACTTC.

Here the CDR3 DNA reads TGTGCCAGCAGTCCTGTAGCGTGGCATACGCAGTATTTT. This encodes CASSPVAWHTQYF. The rearrangement joins TRBV28 to TRBJ2-3, with D possibly matching TRBD2 (5 bases). Germline CDR1 MDHEN, CDR2 SYDVKM. The ends were cut back, 5 bases at V and 7 bases at J, with 13 bases in the middle. The CDR3 length is 13 residues.

Remarks on this clone: This specimen includes other DNA sequences encoding the same CDR3. The chain employs TRBV11-2 and TRBJ1-1, with D uncertain. Per the germline V gene, CDR1 is SGHAT and CDR2 is FQNNGV. V gave up 0 bases and J gave up 5 bases, with 7 bases separating them. This CDR3 is 13 amino acids long. CDR3 in amino acids: CASSLERGTEAFF. The CDR3 coding sequence is TGTGCCAGCAGCTTAGAGAGAGGAACTGAAGCTTTCTTT.

V is TRBV30 and J is TRBJ2-7, with TRBD1 matching over 7 bases. Germline V CDR1 and CDR2: GTSNPN, SVGIG (reference sequence). V shed 4 bases and J 3 bases; nucleotides not matched to a gene: 6. The CDR3 spans 13 residues. The CDR3 protein is CAWNQGDNYEQYF. The DNA of the CDR3 is TGTGCCTGGAACCAGGGGGATAACTACGAGCAGTACTTC.

CDR3 coding DNA: TGCAGTGCTCCCGTACTCTCTGAAGCTTTCTTT. Residues: CSAPVLSEAFF. The chain is built from TRBV20-1 and TRBJ1-1; D call uncertain. The germline V gene encodes CDR1 DFQATT and CDR2 SNEGSKA (reference sequence). The length of the CDR3 is 11 residues. Trimming took off 5 bases at V and 6 bases at J, with 10 bases between the two ends.

This clone was counted between two and nine times. The genes are TRBV5-4 and TRBJ1-1; TRBD1 is a possible D gene (6 bases). Germline V lookup: CDR1 SGHNT, CDR2 YYREEE (reference sequence). The V and J ends lost 5 bases and 3 bases respectively, with 14 bases between them. The CDR3 extends over 14 amino acids. Here the CDR3 DNA reads TGTGCCAGCAGTTTCACAGGGAGCGACACTGAAGCTTTCTTT. Its protein product is CASSFTGSDTEAFF. Using reference TRBV5-4 and TRBJ1-1 for the parts outside the CDR3, the full variable domain is ETGVTQSPTHLIKTRGQQVTLRCSSQSGHNTVSWYQQALGQGPQFIFQYYREEENGRGNFPPRFSGLQFPNYSSELNVNALELDDSALYLCASSFTGSDTEAFFGQGTRLTVV.

The chain links TRBV5-4 to TRBJ2-7; D is uncertain. V lost 2 bases to trimming and J lost 2 bases, with 8 bases between them. Germline loops: CDR1 SGHNT, CDR2 YYREEE (reference sequence). This CDR3 is 13 amino acids long. CDR3 DNA sequence: TGTGCCAGCAGCTTAAGCGCCACCTACGAGCAGTACTTC. Residues: CASSLSATYEQYF.

This rearrangement joins TRBV19 to TRBJ2-7, with 10 bases fitting TRBD2. Germline V gives CDR1 LNHDA, CDR2 SQIVND (reference sequence). Unmatched junction bases numbered 8, after V lost 5 bases and J lost 7 bases. This CDR3 region has 14 residues. In DNA form, the CDR3 reads TGTGCCAGTAGTCCTATAGCGGGAGGAGAAGAGCAGTACTTC. Translating gives CASSPIAGGEEQYF. The variable domain in full, completed from reference TRBV19 and TRBJ2-7, reads DGGITQSPKYLFRKEGQNVTLSCEQNLNHDAMYWYRQDPGQGLRLIYYSQIVNDFQKGDIAEGYSVSREKKESFPLTVTSAQKNPTAFYLCASSPIAGGEEQYFGPGTRLTVT.

This clone is a singleton in its sample. The chain recombines TRBV4-2 with TRBJ2-1, with TRBD1 as a possible D gene (5 bases). The CDR3 runs to 17 residues. V lost 1 base and J lost 3, with 16 bases in between. Per the germline V gene, CDR1 is LGHNA and CDR2 is YNFKEQ. Here the CDR3 DNA reads TGTGCCAGCAGCCAAGTCCCGGACGGACAATACTACAATGAGCAGTTCTTC. Translation gives CASSQVPDGQYYNEQFF.

The V gene is TRBV13, the J gene TRBJ2-2, with D possibly being TRBD1 (6 bases). The V end was cut by 4 bases, the J end by 4 bases, with 7 bases between. The germline gives CDR1 PRHDT, CDR2 FYEKMQ (reference sequence). CDR3 length: 13 residues. The CDR3 DNA reads TGTGCCAGCAGCTCGGACAGCACCGGGGAGCTGTTTTTT. Translation gives CASSSDSTGELFF.

This sequence joins TRBV5-4 and TRBJ2-1, with 8 nucleotides matching TRBD2. From germline, CDR1 is SGHNT and CDR2 YYREEE (reference sequence). The CDR3 is made up of 15 amino acids. The J segment lost 4 bases and the V segment lost 3 bases, leaving 6 bases of the junction unmatched. For the CDR3, the DNA is TGTGCCAGCAGCTCCCCTGGACTAGCTTACAATGAGCAGTTCTTC. This sequence encodes CASSSPGLAYNEQFF. The full variable domain, completed using reference TRBV5-4 and TRBJ2-1, is ETGVTQSPTHLIKTRGQQVTLRCSSQSGHNTVSWYQQALGQGPQFIFQYYREEENGRGNFPPRFSGLQFPNYSSELNVNALELDDSALYLCASSSPGLAYNEQFFGPGTRLTVL.

The chain couples TRBV7-2 to TRBJ1-1; no clear D gene. Trimming removed 2 bases from V and 7 bases from J, with 11 bases in between. The CDR3 sequence is 13 residues long. Germline V gene data show CDR1 as SGHTA and CDR2 as FQGNSA. The CDR3 sequence is CASSLLAAFEAFF. Here the CDR3 DNA reads TGTGCCAGCAGCTTATTGGCGGCTTTTGAAGCTTTCTTT.

This clone was recorded once. The rearrangement links TRBV6-1 to TRBJ1-2; D is unresolved. V was shortened by 5 bases and J by 6 bases, with 19 bases between the two germline ends. Germline V gene data show CDR1 as MNHNS and CDR2 as SASEGT. The CDR3 is 15 amino acids. CDR3 residues: CASSTLAVPGDGYTF. Written as DNA, the CDR3 is TGTGCCAGCAGTACTTTAGCAGTCCCCGGCGATGGCTACACCTTC.

Concerning this clone itself: This sample includes further DNA sequences coding for the same CDR3. The chain combines TRBV28 with TRBJ2-7; 8 bases are shared with TRBD2. Per germline, CDR1 MDHEN and CDR2 SYDVKM. This CDR3 has 14 residues. Trimming cost V 2 bases and J 3 bases; bases outside gene matches: 3. The CDR3 region is CASSLAGGVYEQYF. The CDR3 DNA is TGTGCCAGCAGTTTAGCGGGAGGAGTCTACGAGCAGTACTTC.

This sequence joins TRBV29-1 and TRBJ2-5; TRBD1 matches at 7 bases. Trimming removed 7 bases from V and 4 bases from J; junction bases left unmatched: 9. The CDR3 runs to 13 residues. The germline V gene has CDR1 SQVTM and CDR2 ANQGSEA. The CDR3 spells CSAMGDRSETQYF. The CDR3 DNA follows: TGCAGCGCGATGGGGGACAGATCAGAGACCCAGTACTTC.

J is TRBJ2-2 and V is TRBV9, with 7 nucleotides matching TRBD2. CDR3 length equals 15 residues. CDR1 and CDR2 from the germline V gene are SGDLS and YYNGEE. V shed 2 bases and J 3 bases; nucleotides not matched to a gene: 4. As DNA, the CDR3 is TGTGCCAGCAGCGTTAACCTAGCGGACACCGGGGAGCTGTTTTTT. Its translation: CASSVNLADTGELFF.

This rearrangement joins TRBV10-3 to TRBJ1-2; no firm D call. Germline loops: CDR1 ENHRY, CDR2 SYGVKD. The CDR3 length is 14 residues. V was pared by 6 bases and J by 1 base, with 12 bases between. The CDR3 is CAISLEGSNYGYTF. DNA of the CDR3: TGTGCCATCAGCCTCGAGGGAAGTAACTATGGCTACACCTTC.

The rearrangement joins TRBV16 to TRBJ1-2, with 8 bases identical to TRBD1. Germline V gives CDR1 KGHSY, CDR2 FQNENV. The CDR3 covers 14 residues. V shed 2 bases, J shed 6 bases, and the junction held 5 bases outside the gene matches. The CDR3 DNA sequence: TGTGCCAGCAGCCAAATGGAACAGGGGGATGGCTACACCTTC. Residues: CASSQMEQGDGYTF.

This clone was counted only a few times. The J gene is TRBJ2-7, the V gene TRBV28, with TRBD1 as a possible D gene (5 bases). Per the germline V gene, CDR1 is MDHEN and CDR2 is SYDVKM. This CDR3 has 12 residues. V was shortened by 5 bases and J by 6 bases, with 11 bases between the two germline ends. CDR3: CASSRPGREQYF. The CDR3 nucleotides are TGTGCCAGCAGTCGACCAGGGCGCGAGCAGTACTTC.

This chain joins TRBV19 and TRBJ2-1, with 11 bases fitting TRBD1. The CDR3 consists of 17 residues. V shed 5 bases and J 0 bases; nucleotides not matched to a gene: 6. Germline V gene sequence: CDR1 LNHDA, CDR2 SQIVND (reference sequence). The DNA of the CDR3 is TGTGCCAGTAGTTCCGGGACAGGGGGTTTCTCCTACAATGAGCAGTTCTTC. Translated, it gives CASSSGTGGFSYNEQFF.